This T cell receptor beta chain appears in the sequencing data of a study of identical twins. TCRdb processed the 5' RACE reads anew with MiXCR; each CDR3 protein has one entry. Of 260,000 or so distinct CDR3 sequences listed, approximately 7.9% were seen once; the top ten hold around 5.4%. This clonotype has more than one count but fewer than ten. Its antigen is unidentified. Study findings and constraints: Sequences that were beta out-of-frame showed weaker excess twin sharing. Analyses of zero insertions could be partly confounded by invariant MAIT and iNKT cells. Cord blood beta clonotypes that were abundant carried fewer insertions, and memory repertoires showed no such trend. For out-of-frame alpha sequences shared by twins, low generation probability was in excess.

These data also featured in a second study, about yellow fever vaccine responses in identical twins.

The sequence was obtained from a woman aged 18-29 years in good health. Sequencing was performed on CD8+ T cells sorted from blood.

CDR3 coding DNA: TGTGCCAGCAGCTACGTGATCTCTGGAAACACCATATATTTT. Translated, it gives CASSYVISGNTIYF. V is TRBV2 and J is TRBJ1-3; D gene uncertain. Germline CDR1 and CDR2: SNHLY and FYNNEI. Trimming took off 6 bases at V and 0 bases at J, with 9 bases between the two ends. This CDR3 has 14 residues.